Listed below are T cell receptor beta chains from one sample, sequenced in a study of T cell responses to AZD1222 COVID-19 vaccine. Generated by immunoSEQ multiplex PCR, the TCRdb table keeps only in-frame clones and is missing some. The data contain over 150,000 clones, approximately 89% of them singletons. Sequenced material: peripheral blood, taken 28 days after the second AZD1222 dose. These receptors all come from an adult who received the AZD1222 COVID-19 vaccine. Each CDR3 is given with its conserved first and last residue. The D gene is left open where the match is weak. The size of a clone is reported for some rows only, either as once, few or many, or as a class for expanded clones.

d_call clone_size j_call v_call cdr3_aa cdr3_nt
TRBD1 NA TRBJ1-1 TRBV28 CASTEKQGAGTEAFF TGTGCCAGCACCGAGAAACAGGGGGCTGGAACTGAAGCTTTCTTT
NA NA TRBJ2-5 TRBV27 CASSRPGLGETQYF TGTGCCAGCAGCAGGCCAGGGTTAGGTGAGACCCAGTACTTC
NA few TRBJ1-2 TRBV19 CASTHQDSPGYGYTF TGTGCCAGTACACATCAGGACAGTCCGGGCTATGGCTACACCTTC
NA NA TRBJ2-7 TRBV7-2 CASSFRGGYEQYF TGTGCCAGCAGCTTTCGAGGGGGATACGAGCAGTACTTC
TRBD2 NA TRBJ2-1 TRBV12-5 CASGSGLAGYNEQFF TGTGCTAGTGGCTCGGGACTAGCGGGGTACAATGAGCAGTTCTTC
NA NA TRBJ2-5 TRBV5-1 CASSPGEETQYF TGCGCCAGCAGCCCAGGGGAGGAGACCCAGTACTTC
NA NA TRBJ1-5 TRBV12-3/TRBV12-4 CASSQRPNQPQHF TGTGCCAGCAGTCAACGCCCCAATCAGCCCCAGCATTTT
NA once TRBJ2-1 TRBV10-2 CASSAHPTPGPSFF TGCGCCAGCAGTGCCCACCCGACACCGGGCCCGTCGTTCTTC
NA NA TRBJ2-7 TRBV11-2 CASSPDLPSSYEQYF TGTGCCAGCAGCCCCGACCTGCCGAGCTCCTACGAGCAGTACTTC
NA NA TRBJ2-7 TRBV30 CAWSPSYEQYF TGTGCCTGGAGTCCGTCTTACGAGCAGTACTTC
NA NA TRBJ2-1 TRBV10-1 CASSETSGTKNNEQFF TGCGCCAGCAGTGAAACCTCTGGGACAAAAAACAATGAGCAGTTCTTC